This T cell receptor beta chain is from a study of cytomegalovirus exposure and HLA in healthy donors. Sequencing used immunoSEQ multiplex PCR; TCRdb keeps in-frame clones, though not all of them. The sample holds 120,000 to 150,000 clones, approximately 88% seen once. This CDR3 region has 13 residues. V lost 10 bases and J 2 bases, leaving 14 bases between the germline ends. Germline CDR1 is MGHRA and CDR2 is YSYEKL. Sequenced material: PBMCs. This chain links TRBV4-1 with TRBJ2-5, with a possible D match to TRBD1 (6 bases). The TCR comes from a man aged 18 to 30 in good health and CMV-seropositive. Written as DNA, the CDR3 is TGCGCCACCCAGGGGCGGAAACAAGAGACCCAGTACTTC. This sequence encodes CATQGRKQETQYF.